Listed below are T cell receptor beta chains from one sample, sequenced in a study of blood T cell repertoires in COVID-19. The protocol was immunoSEQ multiplex PCR, while the TCRdb copy is restricted to in-frame clones and leaves out a portion. The data show over 100,000 clones, 86% seen once. Sequencing used peripheral blood. These TCRs come from a middle-aged man with acute or convalescent COVID-19. CDR3s include the opening cysteine and the closing phenylalanine or tryptophan. A D gene is named only where the DNA matches it firmly. Clone size is not always given. Where it is, it says once, few, many or a class for expanded clones.

J: TRBJ2-1
D: TRBD1
V: TRBV7-8
size: NA
DNA: TGTGCCAGCAGCTTCCCGGGACAGGTCAATGAGCAGTTCTTC
CDR3: CASSFPGQVNEQFF

J: TRBJ1-2
D: TRBD1
V: TRBV5-4
size: once
DNA: TGTGCCAGCAGCTTGGAGGGGGCGTCCATGGGCTACACCTTC
CDR3: CASSLEGASMGYTF

J: TRBJ2-3
D: NA
V: TRBV7-2
size: once
DNA: TGTGCCAGCAGCTTACAGGGGAGGGGCACAGATACGCAGTATTTT
CDR3: CASSLQGRGTDTQYF

J: TRBJ1-1
D: NA
V: TRBV5-1
size: NA
DNA: TGCGCCAGCAGCTTGCAGGGTCAGGGGATGAACACTGAAGCTTTCTTT
CDR3: CASSLQGQGMNTEAFF

J: TRBJ2-7
D: TRBD2
V: TRBV4-2
size: NA
DNA: TGTGCCAGCAGCCAGACAAGCGGGGGGGCAGACGAGCAGTACTTC
CDR3: CASSQTSGGADEQYF

J: TRBJ1-2
D: TRBD1
V: TRBV30
size: NA
DNA: TGTGCCTGGAGCGGGACAGGGTTTGGCTACACCTTC
CDR3: CAWSGTGFGYTF

J: TRBJ1-1
D: NA
V: TRBV6-5
size: NA
DNA: TGTGCCAGCACCTTGATGCGATTGAACACTGAAGCTTTCTTT
CDR3: CASTLMRLNTEAFF

J: TRBJ1-5
D: NA
V: TRBV24-1
size: NA
DNA: TGTGCCACCAGTGAAGGGAGAGACAGGTACAATCAGCCCCAGCATTTT
CDR3: CATSEGRDRYNQPQHF

J: TRBJ2-2
D: NA
V: TRBV5-1
size: NA
DNA: TGCGCCAGCAGCCAACTCGGGACAACGAACACCGGGGAGCTGTTTTTT
CDR3: CASSQLGTTNTGELFF

J: TRBJ2-7
D: NA
V: TRBV7-9
size: once
DNA: TGTGCCAGCAGCTTAGCCCATAGTAATGAGCAGTACTTC
CDR3: CASSLAHSNEQYF

J: TRBJ2-2
D: TRBD2
V: TRBV5-1
size: NA
DNA: TGCGCCAGCAGCTTGTCGGGGGGGAACACCGGGGAGCTGTTTTTT
CDR3: CASSLSGGNTGELFF

J: TRBJ2-1
D: NA
V: TRBV6-4
size: NA
DNA: TGTGCCAGCAGTGTCGATCCTAGCGACGAGCAGTTCTTC
CDR3: CASSVDPSDEQFF

J: TRBJ1-1
D: TRBD1
V: TRBV5-1
size: NA
DNA: TGCGCCAGCAGCTTGTCAGGGGGAGACACTGAAGCTTTCTTT
CDR3: CASSLSGGDTEAFF

J: TRBJ2-3
D: TRBD2
V: TRBV7-8
size: NA
DNA: TGTGCCAGCAGCCCAGAGGGGCTAGCGGGGGGAGATGGTAGCACAGATACGCAGTATTTT
CDR3: CASSPEGLAGGDGSTDTQYF

J: TRBJ1-1
D: NA
V: TRBV2
size: NA
DNA: TGTGCCGCTTTGGGAGACACTGAAGCTTTCTTT
CDR3: CAALGDTEAFF

J: TRBJ2-1
D: NA
V: TRBV21-1
size: NA
DNA: TGTGCCAGCCGCCCTCCGGGACACGGAGCCCATGAGCAGTTCTTC
CDR3: CASRPPGHGAHEQFF

J: TRBJ1-1
D: NA
V: TRBV4-1
size: NA
DNA: TGCGCCAGCAGCCAAGAGGGACACCCTAACACTGAAGCTTTCTTT
CDR3: CASSQEGHPNTEAFF

J: TRBJ2-2
D: NA
V: TRBV29-1
size: NA
DNA: TGCAGCGTTGGTCGGAGTCTCCCCGGGGAGCTGTTTTTT
CDR3: CSVGRSLPGELFF

J: TRBJ1-4
D: NA
V: TRBV6-4
size: NA
DNA: TGTGCCAGCAGTGGCCGGGAGGGGGAATCGGAACTACATGAAAAACTGTTTTTT
CDR3: CASSGREGESELHEKLFF

J: TRBJ2-2
D: NA
V: TRBV7-2
size: NA
DNA: TGTGCCAGCAGCCCTCTCGGGGGGCAGGGCGGGGAGCTGTTTTTT
CDR3: CASSPLGGQGGELFF

J: TRBJ2-1
D: TRBD1
V: TRBV19
size: NA
DNA: TGTGCCAGTAGGGGACAGGGCGTTAATGAGCAGTTCTTC
CDR3: CASRGQGVNEQFF

J: TRBJ2-7
D: TRBD1
V: TRBV5-1
size: NA
DNA: TGCGCCAGCAGCTTGGGTGGGACAGTCTCCTACGAGCAGTACTTC
CDR3: CASSLGGTVSYEQYF

J: TRBJ2-7
D: NA
V: TRBV6-1
size: NA
DNA: TGTGCCAGCAGCGAAGTGGAGGAAGGCGGGTACGAGCAGTACTTC
CDR3: CASSEVEEGGYEQYF

J: TRBJ1-5
D: NA
V: TRBV11-3
size: NA
DNA: TGTGCCAGCAGCGAGGACAGTCAATCGGGCCAGCCCCAGCATTTT
CDR3: CASSEDSQSGQPQHF

J: TRBJ1-3
D: NA
V: TRBV30
size: NA
DNA: TGTGCCTGGGGCCGGAGCTCTGGAAACACCATATATTTT
CDR3: CAWGRSSGNTIYF

J: TRBJ2-5
D: TRBD2
V: TRBV9
size: NA
DNA: TGTGCCAGCAGCGGGACTAGCGGAGCCGAGACCCAGTACTTC
CDR3: CASSGTSGAETQYF

J: TRBJ2-1
D: NA
V: TRBV19
size: NA
DNA: TGTGCCAGTAGTATCGGAGGGCACAATGAGCAGTTCTTC
CDR3: CASSIGGHNEQFF

J: TRBJ1-2
D: TRBD1
V: TRBV7-3
size: NA
DNA: TGTGCCAGCAGCCCCCGACAGGGTACTAACTATGGCTACACCTTC
CDR3: CASSPRQGTNYGYTF

J: TRBJ1-3
D: TRBD1
V: TRBV7-9
size: NA
DNA: TGTGCCAGCAGCTTAGTCCAGGGGGCTGGAAACACCATATATTTT
CDR3: CASSLVQGAGNTIYF

J: TRBJ2-1
D: NA
V: TRBV5-6
size: NA
DNA: TGTGCCAGCAGCTCGCCGGGGCCGGGGGATGGGCAGTTCTTC
CDR3: CASSSPGPGDGQFF

J: TRBJ1-1
D: TRBD1
V: TRBV6-5
size: NA
DNA: TGTGCCAGCAGTACGCAGGGGGCTAACACTGAAGCTTTCTTT
CDR3: CASSTQGANTEAFF

J: TRBJ1-2
D: NA
V: TRBV18
size: NA
DNA: TGTGCCAGCTCACCACTCGGCAGGGAAGATGGCTACACCTTC
CDR3: CASSPLGREDGYTF

J: TRBJ1-2
D: NA
V: TRBV9
size: NA
DNA: TGTGCCAGCAGCGTAGCCGGAGGAGGGTACTATGGCTACACCTTC
CDR3: CASSVAGGGYYGYTF

J: TRBJ1-2
D: NA
V: TRBV7-8
size: few
DNA: TGTGCCAGCAGCCCAGGACGGACAGGCTACACCTTC
CDR3: CASSPGRTGYTF

J: TRBJ2-7
D: TRBD1
V: TRBV6-5
size: few
DNA: TGTGCCAGCAGTTACTCGAGGGGGCCGGACGAGCAGTACTTC
CDR3: CASSYSRGPDEQYF

J: TRBJ2-7
D: NA
V: TRBV6-5
size: once
DNA: TGTGCCAGCAGTTACTCGACAGGTCGCGTGAACGAGCAGTACTTC
CDR3: CASSYSTGRVNEQYF

J: TRBJ2-3
D: NA
V: TRBV27
size: NA
DNA: TGTGCCAGCCGGAGCGCAGATACGCAGTATTTT
CDR3: CASRSADTQYF

J: TRBJ2-4
D: NA
V: TRBV6-1
size: NA
DNA: TGTGCCAGCAGTGATTTGCCCCCAAGAGCCCTAGCCAAAAACATTCAGTACTTC
CDR3: CASSDLPPRALAKNIQYF

J: TRBJ2-5
D: TRBD2
V: TRBV6-5
size: NA
DNA: TGTGCCAGCAGTTTCGGGACTAGGCCGCTCCAAGAGACCCAGTACTTC
CDR3: CASSFGTRPLQETQYF

J: TRBJ1-2
D: NA
V: TRBV6-1
size: NA
DNA: TGTGCCAGCAGCCCAGGGGCGGAAGGCTACACCTTC
CDR3: CASSPGAEGYTF

J: TRBJ1-2
D: NA
V: TRBV5-1
size: NA
DNA: TGCGCCAGCAGCCCCGGGTCCGGCCACGGCTACACCTTC
CDR3: CASSPGSGHGYTF

J: TRBJ1-5
D: TRBD1
V: TRBV5-8
size: NA
DNA: TGTGCCAGCAGTCCCGGGACAGGGTACAATCAGCCCCAGCATTTT
CDR3: CASSPGTGYNQPQHF

J: TRBJ1-4
D: NA
V: TRBV5-6
size: NA
DNA: TGTGCCAGCAGCTTAAAGGCAGGGGTTACAACTAATGAAAAACTGTTTTTT
CDR3: CASSLKAGVTTNEKLFF

J: TRBJ1-4
D: TRBD1
V: TRBV5-1
size: NA
DNA: TGCGCCAGCAGCCCCCGACAGGGCGGTGAAAAACTGTTTTTT
CDR3: CASSPRQGGEKLFF

J: TRBJ1-2
D: NA
V: TRBV13
size: NA
DNA: TGTGCCAGCAGCTTTGGGCAGGGGTCCTATGGCTACACCTTC
CDR3: CASSFGQGSYGYTF

J: TRBJ2-1
D: TRBD2
V: TRBV9
size: NA
DNA: TGTGCCAGCAGCGTAGTTAGCGGGGGGCCAACCACCTACAATGAGCAGTTCTTC
CDR3: CASSVVSGGPTTYNEQFF

J: TRBJ1-2
D: NA
V: TRBV19
size: NA
DNA: TGTGCCACAAGCCAAGTCTCCAAAAACTATGGCTACACCTTC
CDR3: CATSQVSKNYGYTF

J: TRBJ1-2
D: TRBD1
V: TRBV9
size: NA
DNA: TGTGCCAGCAGCGTAGCGAGGACAGGGGATGGCTACACCTTC
CDR3: CASSVARTGDGYTF

J: TRBJ2-3
D: NA
V: TRBV9
size: once
DNA: TGTGCCAGCAGCGTAGTGGGAGCTAGCACAGATACGCAGTATTTT
CDR3: CASSVVGASTDTQYF

J: TRBJ1-2
D: TRBD1
V: TRBV29-1
size: NA
DNA: TGCAGCGTTGATTCACCCCAGACAGGGGGCAAAGATGGCTACACCTTC
CDR3: CSVDSPQTGGKDGYTF

J: TRBJ1-1
D: NA
V: TRBV4-1
size: NA
DNA: TGCGCCAGCGGTACAGGGCCCGTCTCTGGTGAAGCTTTCTTT
CDR3: CASGTGPVSGEAFF

J: TRBJ2-1
D: NA
V: TRBV4-1
size: NA
DNA: TGCGCCAGCAGCCAAGATCAGGTGGGGCTCGGGAAGGGGGATGAGCAGTTCTTC
CDR3: CASSQDQVGLGKGDEQFF

J: TRBJ1-5
D: NA
V: TRBV12-5
size: once
DNA: TGTGCTAGTGGCCCAACTAATCAGCCCCAGCATTTT
CDR3: CASGPTNQPQHF

J: TRBJ2-1
D: TRBD2
V: TRBV27
size: NA
DNA: TGTGCCAGCAGCACCTCCCGACTAGCGGGATTTAATGAGCAGTTCTTC
CDR3: CASSTSRLAGFNEQFF

J: TRBJ1-2
D: NA
V: TRBV12-3/TRBV12-4
size: NA
DNA: TGTGCCAGCAGTTTCGGACAGAGTGGCTACACCTTC
CDR3: CASSFGQSGYTF

J: TRBJ2-3
D: NA
V: TRBV30
size: once
DNA: TGTGCCTGGAGTGCAGGGGGGACAGATACGCAGTATTTT
CDR3: CAWSAGGTDTQYF

J: TRBJ2-3
D: NA
V: TRBV12-5
size: few
DNA: TGTGCTAGTGGTTTGGTTTCCGGGACTTTTGATACGCAGTATTTT
CDR3: CASGLVSGTFDTQYF

J: TRBJ2-1
D: TRBD1
V: TRBV3-1/TRBV3-2
size: NA
DNA: TGTGCCAGCAGCCAGGGACAGGGTTCCTACAATGAGCAGTTCTTC
CDR3: CASSQGQGSYNEQFF

J: TRBJ2-2
D: NA
V: TRBV5-5
size: NA
DNA: TGTGCCAGCAGCTTGGAGCAGGGATATCACACCGGGGAGCTGTTTTTT
CDR3: CASSLEQGYHTGELFF